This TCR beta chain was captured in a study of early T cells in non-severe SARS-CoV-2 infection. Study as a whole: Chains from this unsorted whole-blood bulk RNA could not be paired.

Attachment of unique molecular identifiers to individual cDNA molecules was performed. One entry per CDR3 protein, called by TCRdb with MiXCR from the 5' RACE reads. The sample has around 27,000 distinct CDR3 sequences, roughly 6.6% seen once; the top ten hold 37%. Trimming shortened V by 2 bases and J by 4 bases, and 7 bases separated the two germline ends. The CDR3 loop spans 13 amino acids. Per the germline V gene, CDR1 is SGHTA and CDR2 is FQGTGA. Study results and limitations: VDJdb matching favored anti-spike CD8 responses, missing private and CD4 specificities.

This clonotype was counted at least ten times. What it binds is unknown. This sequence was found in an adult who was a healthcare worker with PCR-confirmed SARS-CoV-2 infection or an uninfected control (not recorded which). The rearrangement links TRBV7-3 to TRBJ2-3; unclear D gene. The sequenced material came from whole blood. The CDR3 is CASSLERADTQYF. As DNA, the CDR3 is TGTGCCAGCAGCTTAGAACGTGCAGATACGCAGTATTTT.